What follows are 25 T cell receptor beta chains derived from one specimen sequenced in a study of cytomegalovirus exposure and HLA in healthy donors. This PCR relied on a set of 60 Vbeta primers and 13 Jbeta primers. Only in-frame clones appear in the TCRdb table, and some are missing; sequencing was by immunoSEQ multiplex PCR. The profile covers more than 90,000 clones, with around three quarters appearing a single time and around 0.63% taken by the ten largest. The sample taken for sequencing was PBMCs. These receptors were taken from a man aged 30 to 45 in good health and CMV-seronegative.

This clone turned up a few times. The genes are TRBV7-6 and TRBJ1-3; tentative D call: TRBD1 (6 bases). The V and J ends lost 5 bases and 4 bases respectively, with 15 bases between them. Germline lookup yields CDR1 SGHVS and CDR2 FNYEAQ. CDR3 length: 15 amino acids. CDR3 coding DNA: TGTGCCAGCAGCAGACAGGCCCAACGGGGAAACACCATATATTTT. Protein sequence: CASSRQAQRGNTIYF.

This chain joins TRBV29-1 and TRBJ1-1, with 7 bases that match TRBD1. Per the germline V gene, CDR1 is SQVTM and CDR2 is ANQGSEA. The CDR3 contains 12 residues. Trimming cost V 4 bases and J 3 bases; bases outside gene matches: 2. CDR3 residues: CSVGQGYTEAFF. CDR3 DNA: TGCAGCGTTGGACAGGGATACACTGAAGCTTTCTTT.

The chain joins TRBV4-3 to TRBJ2-3, with D uncertain. The CDR3 loop spans 15 amino acids. The V and J ends lost 1 base and 0 bases respectively, with 8 bases between them. Germline-derived CDR1 and CDR2 are LGHNA and YSLEER. Here the CDR3 DNA reads TGCGCCAGCAGCCAAGGCTATCCGAGCACAGATACGCAGTATTTT. This codes for CASSQGYPSTDTQYF.

This clone has a handful of counts. V gene TRBV2 combines with J gene TRBJ2-5; 7 positions agree with TRBD1. The CDR3 spans 14 residues. Trimming at V came to 6 bases and at J to 5 bases, leaving 9 bases not matched to a gene. CDR1 is SNHLY, CDR2 FYNNEI, per germline. CDR3 amino acids: CASSRYRGSETQYF. DNA of the CDR3: TGTGCCAGCAGCCGATACAGGGGTTCGGAGACCCAGTACTTC.

V is TRBV5-4 and J is TRBJ2-3, with D possibly being TRBD2 (6 bases). The germline V gene has CDR1 SGHNT and CDR2 YYREEE (reference sequence). The V gene lost 4 bases and the J gene lost 0 bases, with 15 bases spanning the gap. CDR3 length equals 16 residues. The CDR3 DNA reads as TGTGCCAGCAGCCGTGCTAGCGACCCTAGCACAGATACGCAGTATTTT. This translates into CASSRASDPSTDTQYF.

V is TRBV19 and J is TRBJ2-1, with TRBD2 matching over 11 bases. J lost 7 bases, V lost 0 bases, and 11 bases had no gene match. The CDR3 length is 18 residues. Germline lookup yields CDR1 LNHDA and CDR2 SQIVND (reference sequence). The CDR3 DNA sequence: TGTGCCAGTAGTATAGATAGGGTAGCGGGAGGGCCGAGGAATGAGCAGTTCTTC. This sequence encodes CASSIDRVAGGPRNEQFF.

The rearrangement joins TRBV9 to TRBJ2-3, with 7 bases fitting TRBD1. V gave up 3 bases and J gave up 6 bases; unmatched junction bases: 13. The length of the CDR3 is 16 residues. CDR1 is SGDLS and CDR2 is YYNGEE in the germline V gene. CDR3 nucleotides: TGTGCCAGCAGCGGAAGAACAGGGGCCGTACGCGATACGCAGTATTTT. Protein: CASSGRTGAVRDTQYF.

The V gene is TRBV6-1, the J gene TRBJ1-2; D ambiguous. Germline lookup yields CDR1 MNHNS and CDR2 SASEGT. The CDR3 contains 12 residues. Trimming cost V 6 bases and J 7 bases, with 12 bases left between them. CDR3 protein: CASRGGVAGYTF. CDR3 DNA: TGTGCCAGCAGAGGTGGAGTAGCTGGCTACACCTTC.

This clone has more than one count but fewer than ten. The chain combines TRBV5-4 with TRBJ2-2; D gene uncertain. Trimming pared 4 bases from V and 1 base from J, leaving 8 bases between. This CDR3 has 14 amino acids. CDR1 and CDR2 from the germline V gene are SGHNT and YYREEE (reference sequence). The CDR3 nucleotides are TGTGCCAGCAGCCTAGACGGGAACACCGGGGAGCTGTTTTTT. Translating it yields CASSLDGNTGELFF.

V usage is TRBV5-6 and J usage is TRBJ2-1; 7 nucleotides align to TRBD2. The CDR3 covers 12 residues. J was trimmed by 6 bases and V by 6 bases; bases with no gene match: 3. Germline CDR1 is SGHDT and CDR2 is YYEEEE. DNA of the CDR3: TGTGCCAGCACTCCGGGGGGCAATGAGCAGTTCTTC. It encodes CASTPGGNEQFF.

The chain recombines TRBV27 with TRBJ1-2, with 12 bases aligning to TRBD1. Unmatched junction bases numbered 11, after V lost 6 bases and J lost 6 bases. CDR1 and CDR2 (germline): MNHEY, SMNVEV (reference sequence). The CDR3 has 16 residues. DNA for the CDR3: TGTGCCAGCAGCCAAAGGGCCGGGACAGGGGGCAATGGCTACACCTTC. It translates to CASSQRAGTGGNGYTF.

The chain has TRBV15 and TRBJ2-1; weak D call: TRBD2 (5 bases). V was pared by 3 bases and J by 3 bases, with 15 bases between. Germline CDR1 is LNHNV and CDR2 is YYDKDF (reference sequence). This CDR3 contains 16 residues. CDR3 amino acids: CATSRKGASDYNEQFF. CDR3 sequence (DNA): TGTGCCACCAGCAGGAAGGGAGCGTCGGACTACAATGAGCAGTTCTTC.

The chain recombines TRBV5-6 with TRBJ1-3; D gene unclear. Germline CDR1 SGHDT, CDR2 YYEEEE. This CDR3 has 16 amino acids. The V gene lost 3 bases and the J gene lost 1 base, with 14 bases spanning the gap. CDR3 sequence: CASSYTEVLSGNTIYF. The CDR3, as DNA: TGTGCCAGCAGCTATACCGAGGTGTTATCTGGAAACACCATATATTTT.

The chain carries TRBV11-1 and TRBJ2-1, with a tentative D call TRBD1 (5 bases). V was pared by 2 bases and J by 8 bases, with 7 bases between. Germline-derived CDR1 and CDR2 are SGHAT and FQDESV (reference sequence). CDR3 length: 12 amino acids. CDR3 region: CASSLPGYEQFF. The CDR3 DNA reads as TGTGCCAGCAGCTTACCAGGGTATGAGCAGTTCTTC.

CDR3 in amino acids: CASSLGQSSYNEQFF. The CDR3 region has the DNA TGCGCCAGCAGCTTGGGACAGAGCTCCTACAATGAGCAGTTCTTC. V and J are TRBV5-1 and TRBJ2-1; tentatively, D is TRBD1 (5 bases). The CDR3 totals 15 residues. Germline V gene sequence: CDR1 SGHRS, CDR2 YFSETQ. Between the trimmed V and J ends, which lost 0 bases and 0 bases, there was a span of 7 bases.

This chain connects TRBV2 to TRBJ1-4; 7 nucleotides line up with TRBD1. CDR3 length: 14 residues. Germline V lookup: CDR1 SNHLY, CDR2 FYNNEI. J was trimmed by 5 bases and V by 6 bases; bases with no gene match: 6. CDR3 sequence: CASRGYRGNEKLFF. The CDR3 bases are TGTGCCAGCAGGGGGTACAGGGGAAATGAAAAACTGTTTTTT.

This clone was picked up a small number of times. The chain carries TRBV18 and TRBJ1-3; D call uncertain. Between the trimmed V and J ends, which lost 3 bases and 0 bases, there was a span of 3 bases. CDR1 is KGHSH, CDR2 LQKENI, per germline. The CDR3 runs to 13 residues. CDR3 nucleotides: TGTGCCAGCTCACCGAGCTCTGGAAACACCATATATTTT. Residues: CASSPSSGNTIYF.

The chain combines TRBV9 with TRBJ2-5; TRBD2 might be the D (6 bases). This CDR3 is 15 amino acids long. The V end lost 4 bases, the J end lost 5 bases, and 18 bases lay between the germline ends. The germline gives CDR1 SGDLS, CDR2 YYNGEE. The CDR3: CASSQLQPRGETQYF. The CDR3 DNA is TGTGCCAGCAGCCAATTACAACCTCGGGGGGAGACCCAGTACTTC.

The chain has TRBV9 and TRBJ2-1; 7 bases agree with TRBD1. The germline V gene has CDR1 SGDLS and CDR2 YYNGEE. V dropped 2 bases and J dropped 6; count of bases not matched to a gene: 2. The CDR3 is 13 amino acids. The CDR3 here is CASSVGDSNEQFF. The CDR3 nucleotides read TGTGCCAGCAGCGTGGGGGACAGCAATGAGCAGTTCTTC.

This clone has only one observation. The chain recombines TRBV6-6 with TRBJ1-4; D uncertain. The V gene lost 0 bases and the J gene lost 14 bases, with 10 bases spanning the gap. Germline CDR1 reads MNHNY; CDR2 reads SVGAGI (reference sequence). This CDR3 is built from 12 residues. The CDR3 nucleotides read TGTGCCAGCAGTTACTCTGAGGGAGGCCTGTTTTTT. Translating it yields CASSYSEGGLFF.

This clone was counted only a few times. The sample carries other DNA sequences with the same CDR3. The chain recombines TRBV5-6 with TRBJ2-1, with a possible D match to TRBD1 (5 bases). Germline lookup yields CDR1 SGHDT and CDR2 YYEEEE. V was pared by 1 base and J by 10 bases, with 6 bases between. The CDR3 covers 11 residues. In DNA, the CDR3 is TGTGCCAGCAGCTTGAGGGGCGAGCAGTTCTTC. Its protein product is CASSLRGEQFF.

This clone was seen a handful of times. The chain employs TRBV5-1 and TRBJ1-4; D may be TRBD1 (6 bases). Germline V gene data show CDR1 as SGHRS and CDR2 as YFSETQ. Deletions cut 3 bases from V and 3 bases from J, with 9 bases between. This CDR3 contains 14 residues. This CDR3 reads CASSSTGSNEKLFF. The CDR3 DNA sequence: TGCGCCAGCAGCTCAACAGGGTCTAATGAAAAACTGTTTTTT.

The rearrangement uses TRBV9 and TRBJ2-3; D is perhaps TRBD1 (5 bases). V dropped 0 bases and J dropped 0 bases, with 11 bases sitting between them. CDR3 size: 16 residues. Germline-derived CDR1 and CDR2 are SGDLS and YYNGEE. The CDR3 spells CASSVDGAVSTDTQYF. Here the CDR3 DNA reads TGTGCCAGCAGCGTAGATGGGGCGGTTAGCACAGATACGCAGTATTTT.

V gene TRBV5-4 combines with J gene TRBJ1-2; perhaps TRBD1 as D (5 bases). The V gene lost 0 bases and the J gene lost 3 bases, with 9 bases spanning the gap. CDR3 length: 14 residues. The germline gives CDR1 SGHNT, CDR2 YYREEE (reference sequence). CDR3 residues: CASSLAGGDYGYTF. CDR3 DNA sequence: TGTGCCAGCAGCTTGGCGGGAGGGGACTATGGCTACACCTTC.

This chain uses TRBV5-1 with TRBJ2-2; TRBD1 matches 7 bases. This CDR3 has 15 amino acids. V was pared by 3 bases and J by 2 bases, with 4 bases of the junction left unmatched. The germline V gene encodes CDR1 SGHRS and CDR2 YFSETQ. CDR3 amino acids: CASSSGQLNTGELFF. In nucleotides, the CDR3 is TGCGCCAGCAGCTCGGGACAGCTAAACACCGGGGAGCTGTTTTTT.